The 13 T cell receptor beta chains presented below share a single source sample, sequenced in a study of T cell responses to AZD1222 COVID-19 vaccine. Repertoires were generated with immunoSEQ multiplex PCR, while TCRdb's copy carries only in-frame clones and drops some. The sample has roughly 140,000 clones; more than 70% are singletons. The source material was peripheral blood, sampled on day 0 of AZD1222 vaccination. The receptors originated from an adult in good health.

The chain uses TRBV9 and TRBJ2-7; 10 bases agree with TRBD2. Germline loops: CDR1 SGDLS, CDR2 YYNGEE. V lost 4 bases, J lost 2 bases, and 6 bases stayed unmatched. CDR3 size: 15 residues. The CDR3 reads CASSPSGRVTYEQYF. As DNA, the CDR3 is TGTGCCAGCAGCCCGAGCGGGAGGGTAACCTACGAGCAGTACTTC.

The chain carries TRBV6-5 and TRBJ2-1, with D perhaps given as TRBD1 or TRBD2 (5 bases each). Germline lookup yields CDR1 MNHEY and CDR2 SVGAGI. With 0 bases removed from V and 6 bases from J, the gap between germline ends came to 12 bases. CDR3 size: 15 residues. CDR3 loop: CASSYSTRGRNEQFF. The DNA of the CDR3 is TGTGCCAGCAGTTACTCGACGAGGGGTCGCAATGAGCAGTTCTTC.

This chain connects TRBV18 to TRBJ2-3; D may be TRBD2 (6 bases). The V and J ends lost 8 bases and 3 bases respectively, with 15 bases between them. Germline CDR1 reads KGHSH; CDR2 reads LQKENI. CDR3 length: 14 residues. The CDR3 is CASLGGPGTDTQYF. The DNA of the CDR3 is TGTGCCAGCCTAGGAGGGCCAGGGACAGATACGCAGTATTTT.

The chain carries TRBV5-4 and TRBJ1-3; D call uncertain. Germline-derived CDR1 and CDR2 are SGHNT and YYREEE (reference sequence). Between the trimmed V and J ends, which lost 0 bases and 13 bases, there was a span of 11 bases. The CDR3 contains 12 residues. CDR3 sequence: CASSLDLGVIYF. CDR3 nucleotide sequence: TGTGCCAGCAGCTTGGACCTCGGAGTTATATATTTT.

The rearrangement joins TRBV7-9 to TRBJ1-2, with TRBD1 identical over 8 bases. The V gene's germline CDR1 is SEHNR and CDR2 FQNEAQ (reference sequence). The J segment lost 6 bases and the V segment lost 4 bases, leaving 4 bases of the junction unmatched. CDR3 size: 13 residues. The CDR3 spells CASSSGQGDGYTF. The CDR3 nucleotides are TGTGCCAGCAGCTCTGGACAGGGTGATGGCTACACCTTC. Together with reference TRBV7-9 and TRBJ1-2, the CDR3 gives the full variable domain: DTGVSQNPRHKITKRGQNVTFRCDPISEHNRLYWYRQTLGQGPEFLTYFQNEAQLEKSRLLSDRFSAERPKGSFSTLEIQRTEQGDSAMYLCASSSGQGDGYTFGSGTRLTVV.

The J gene is TRBJ2-1, the V gene TRBV5-4, with D possibly being TRBD1 or TRBD2 (5 bases each). In germline, CDR1 is SGHNT, CDR2 YYREEE (reference sequence). Trimming removed 1 base at V and 7 bases at J, with 15 bases between. The CDR3 consists of 15 residues. CDR3 sequence (DNA): TGTGCCAGCAGCTTGATCGGGGCCGAGGGGAATGAGCAGTTCTTC. Translating gives CASSLIGAEGNEQFF.

The chain is built from TRBV9 and TRBJ2-3, with TRBD2 matching over 9 bases. CDR3 length equals 16 residues. The J segment lost 5 bases and the V segment lost 0 bases, leaving 7 bases of the junction unmatched. The germline gives CDR1 SGDLS, CDR2 YYNGEE. DNA for the CDR3: TGTGCCAGCAGCGTAGAGGTAGCGGGAGCGGGAGATACGCAGTATTTT. This translates into CASSVEVAGAGDTQYF.

This chain connects TRBV9 to TRBJ2-2; D unresolved. Trimming took 0 bases from V and 0 from J, leaving 6 bases between them. The germline V gene encodes CDR1 SGDLS and CDR2 YYNGEE. CDR3 length: 15 amino acids. The CDR3 spells CASSVAVANTGELFF. DNA of the CDR3: TGTGCCAGCAGCGTAGCGGTAGCGAACACCGGGGAGCTGTTTTTT.

This sequence joins TRBV12-3 or TRBV12-4 and TRBJ2-7; weak D call: TRBD2 (5 bases). V dropped 3 bases and J dropped 5 bases, with 11 bases sitting between them. The CDR3 is 13 amino acids. The CDR3 nucleotides are TGTGCCAGCAGTTTGCGGGCGATCGACGAGCAGTACTTC. As protein: CASSLRAIDEQYF.

The chain employs TRBV27 and TRBJ2-6; D not certain. Trimming removed 8 bases from V and 2 bases from J, with 7 bases in between. The length of the CDR3 is 13 residues. Germline-derived CDR1 and CDR2 are MNHEY and SMNVEV (reference sequence). CDR3 coding DNA: TGTGCCAGCCGGGCTGCTGGGGCCAACGTCCTGACTTTC. It is translated as CASRAAGANVLTF.

The table lists this clone with a count of one. The CDR3, as DNA: TGTGCCAGCAGCCCCATTCCGGGACAGCCCTACGAGCAGTACTTC. Its translation: CASSPIPGQPYEQYF. This chain connects TRBV6-2 or TRBV6-3 to TRBJ2-7, with 7 positions matching TRBD1. This CDR3 has 15 amino acids. Germline V gene lookup returns CDR1 MNHEY and CDR2 SVGEGT. After removal of 6 bases from V and 2 bases from J, the junction contained 10 bases not matched to a gene.

V and J are TRBV6-5 and TRBJ1-1; TRBD1 aligns across 8 bases. CDR3 size: 14 residues. Trimming at V came to 6 bases and at J to 2 bases, leaving 5 bases not matched to a gene. Germline V gives CDR1 MNHEY, CDR2 SVGAGI. The CDR3 loop is CASRRDRFNTEAFF. The CDR3 DNA is TGTGCCAGCAGGCGGGACAGGTTCAACACTGAAGCTTTCTTT.

V gene TRBV6-5 combines with J gene TRBJ1-1, with D unclear. The CDR3 has 11 residues. V was cut by 4 bases and J by 6 bases, with 6 bases left in between. From germline, CDR1 is MNHEY and CDR2 SVGAGI. CDR3 in amino acids: CASSFGPEAFF. In DNA, the CDR3 is TGTGCCAGCAGTTTTGGCCCTGAAGCTTTCTTT.